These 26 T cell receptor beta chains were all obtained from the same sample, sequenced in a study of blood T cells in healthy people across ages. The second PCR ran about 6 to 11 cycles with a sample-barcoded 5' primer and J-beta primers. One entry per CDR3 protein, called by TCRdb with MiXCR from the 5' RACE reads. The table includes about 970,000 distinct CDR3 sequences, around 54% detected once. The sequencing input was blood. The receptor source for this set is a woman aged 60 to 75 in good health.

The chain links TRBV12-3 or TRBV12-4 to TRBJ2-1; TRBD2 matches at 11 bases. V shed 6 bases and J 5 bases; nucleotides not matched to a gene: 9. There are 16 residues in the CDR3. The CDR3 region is CASSQRLAGPDNEQFF. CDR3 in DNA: TGTGCCAGCAGCCAAAGACTAGCGGGACCCGACAATGAGCAGTTCTTC.

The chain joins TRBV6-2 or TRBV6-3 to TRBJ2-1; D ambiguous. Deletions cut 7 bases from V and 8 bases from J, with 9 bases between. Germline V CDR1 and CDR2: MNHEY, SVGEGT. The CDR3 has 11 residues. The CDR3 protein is CASIFRHEQFF. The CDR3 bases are TGTGCCAGCATATTTAGGCATGAGCAGTTCTTC.

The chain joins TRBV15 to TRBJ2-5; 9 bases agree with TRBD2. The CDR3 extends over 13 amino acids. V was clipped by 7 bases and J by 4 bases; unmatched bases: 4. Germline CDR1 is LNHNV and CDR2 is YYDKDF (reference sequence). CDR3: CATTTLAGETQYF. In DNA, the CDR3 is TGTGCCACCACCACACTAGCGGGAGAGACCCAGTACTTC.

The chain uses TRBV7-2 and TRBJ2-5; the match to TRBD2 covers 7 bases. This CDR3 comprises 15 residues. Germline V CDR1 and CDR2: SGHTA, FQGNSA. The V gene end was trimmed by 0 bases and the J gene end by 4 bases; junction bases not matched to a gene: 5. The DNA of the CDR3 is TGTGCCAGCAGCTTAGCAATCACGGGGGGAGAGACCCAGTACTTC. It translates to CASSLAITGGETQYF.

The CDR3 sequence is CASSHLAGGTDTQYF. CDR3 in DNA: TGTGCCAGCAGCCATCTAGCGGGAGGTACTGATACGCAGTATTTT. This chain links TRBV3-1 with TRBJ2-3, with TRBD2 matching over 11 bases. The junction had 5 bases not matched to a gene; V was cut back by 3 bases and J by 6 bases. The CDR3 is made up of 15 amino acids. Germline CDR1 reads LGHDT; CDR2 reads YNNKEL (reference sequence).

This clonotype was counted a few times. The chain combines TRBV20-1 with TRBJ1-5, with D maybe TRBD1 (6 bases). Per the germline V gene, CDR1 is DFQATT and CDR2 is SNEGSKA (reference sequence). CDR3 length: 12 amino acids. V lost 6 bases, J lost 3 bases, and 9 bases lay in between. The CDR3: CSAGDNNQPQHF. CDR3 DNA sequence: TGCAGTGCAGGGGACAACAATCAGCCCCAGCATTTT.

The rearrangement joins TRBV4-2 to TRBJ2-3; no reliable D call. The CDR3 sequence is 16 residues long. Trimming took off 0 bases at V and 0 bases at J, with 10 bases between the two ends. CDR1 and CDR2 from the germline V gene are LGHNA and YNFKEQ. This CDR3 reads CASSQERPPSTDTQYF. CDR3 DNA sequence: TGTGCCAGCAGCCAAGAACGGCCACCTAGCACAGATACGCAGTATTTT.

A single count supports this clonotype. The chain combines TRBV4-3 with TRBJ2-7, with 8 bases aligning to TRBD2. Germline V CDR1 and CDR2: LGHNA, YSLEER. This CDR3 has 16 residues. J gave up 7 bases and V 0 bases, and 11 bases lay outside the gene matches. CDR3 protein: CASSQDQAGLGNEQYF. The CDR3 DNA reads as TGCGCCAGCAGCCAAGATCAAGCGGGACTAGGGAATGAGCAGTACTTC.

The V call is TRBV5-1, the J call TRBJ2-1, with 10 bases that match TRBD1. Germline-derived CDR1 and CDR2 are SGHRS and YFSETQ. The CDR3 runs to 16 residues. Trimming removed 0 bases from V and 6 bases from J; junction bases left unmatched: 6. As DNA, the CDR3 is TGCGCCAGCAGCTTGGCCCGGGACAGGGGCGGCAATGAGCAGTTCTTC. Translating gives CASSLARDRGGNEQFF. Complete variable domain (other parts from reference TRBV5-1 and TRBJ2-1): KAGVTQTPRYLIKTRGQQVTLSCSPISGHRSVSWYQQTPGQGLQFLFEYFSETQRNKGNFPGRFSGRQFSNSRSEMNVSTLELGDSALYLCASSLARDRGGNEQFFGPGTRLTVL.

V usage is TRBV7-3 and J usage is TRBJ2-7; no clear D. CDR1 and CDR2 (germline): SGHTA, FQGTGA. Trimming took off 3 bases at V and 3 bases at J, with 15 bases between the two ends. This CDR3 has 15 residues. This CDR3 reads CASSLSPGIYYEQYF. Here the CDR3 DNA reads TGTGCCAGCAGCTTGAGCCCAGGAATTTACTACGAGCAGTACTTC.

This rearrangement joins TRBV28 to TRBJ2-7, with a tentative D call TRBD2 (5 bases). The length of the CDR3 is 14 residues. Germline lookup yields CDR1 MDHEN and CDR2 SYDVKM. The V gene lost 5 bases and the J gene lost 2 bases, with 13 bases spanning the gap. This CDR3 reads CASSPQTRAYEQYF. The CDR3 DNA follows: TGTGCCAGCAGTCCTCAAACTAGAGCCTACGAGCAGTACTTC.

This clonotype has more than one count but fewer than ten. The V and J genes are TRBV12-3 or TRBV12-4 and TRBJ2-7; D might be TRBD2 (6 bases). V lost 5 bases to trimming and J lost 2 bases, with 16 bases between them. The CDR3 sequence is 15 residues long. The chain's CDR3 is CASSRGTQGAYEQYF. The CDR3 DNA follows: TGTGCCAGCAGTCGCGGGACTCAGGGCGCCTACGAGCAGTACTTC.

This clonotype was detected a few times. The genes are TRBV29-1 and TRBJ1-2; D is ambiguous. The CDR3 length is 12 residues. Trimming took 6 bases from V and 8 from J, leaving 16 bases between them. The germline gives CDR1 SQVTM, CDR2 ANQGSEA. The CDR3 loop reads CSVAQILGGYTF. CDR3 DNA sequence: TGCAGCGTCGCACAGATCCTGGGAGGCTACACCTTC.

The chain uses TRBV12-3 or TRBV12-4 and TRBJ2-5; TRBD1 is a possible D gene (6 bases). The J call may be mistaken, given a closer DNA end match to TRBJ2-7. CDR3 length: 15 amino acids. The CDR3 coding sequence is TGTGCCAGCCTCAGGCCAGGAACAGGGCTAGGCGAGCAGTACTTC. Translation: CASLRPGTGLGEQYF.

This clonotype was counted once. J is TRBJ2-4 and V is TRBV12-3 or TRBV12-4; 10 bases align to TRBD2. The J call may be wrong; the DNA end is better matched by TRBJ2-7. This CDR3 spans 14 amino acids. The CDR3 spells CASGASGRIYEQYF. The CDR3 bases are TGTGCAAGCGGGGCTAGCGGGAGAATTTACGAGCAGTACTTC.

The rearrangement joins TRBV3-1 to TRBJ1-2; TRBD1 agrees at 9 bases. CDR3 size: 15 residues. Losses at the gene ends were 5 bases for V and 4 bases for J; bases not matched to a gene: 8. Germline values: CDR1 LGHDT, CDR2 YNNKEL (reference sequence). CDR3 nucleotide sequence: TGTGCCAGCAGCATCCGAACAGGGGGCGTCTATGGCTACACCTTC. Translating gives CASSIRTGGVYGYTF.

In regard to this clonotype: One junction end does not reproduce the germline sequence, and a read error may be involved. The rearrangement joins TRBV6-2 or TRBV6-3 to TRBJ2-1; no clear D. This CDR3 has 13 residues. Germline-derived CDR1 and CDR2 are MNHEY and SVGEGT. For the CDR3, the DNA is TGTGCCAGCAGTTCAACCCAGTACAATGAGCGGTTCTTC. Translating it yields CASSSTQYNERFF.

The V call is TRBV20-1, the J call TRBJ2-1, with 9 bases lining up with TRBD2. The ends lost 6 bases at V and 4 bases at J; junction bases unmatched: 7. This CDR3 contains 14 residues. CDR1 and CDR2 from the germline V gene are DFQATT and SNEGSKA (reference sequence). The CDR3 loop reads CSADPSGAYNEQFF. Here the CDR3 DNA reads TGCAGTGCAGACCCTAGCGGGGCTTACAATGAGCAGTTCTTC.

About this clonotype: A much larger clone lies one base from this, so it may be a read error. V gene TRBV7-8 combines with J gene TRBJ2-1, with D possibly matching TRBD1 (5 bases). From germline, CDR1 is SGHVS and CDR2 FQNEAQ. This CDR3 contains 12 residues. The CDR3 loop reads CASSLADNKQFF. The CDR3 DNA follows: TGTGCCAGCAGCTTAGCGGACAATAAGCAGTTCTTC.

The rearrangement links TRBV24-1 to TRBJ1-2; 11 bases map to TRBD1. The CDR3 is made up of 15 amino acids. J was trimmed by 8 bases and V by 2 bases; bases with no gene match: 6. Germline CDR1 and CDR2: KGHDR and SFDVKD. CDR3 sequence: CATSDWTGGSRGYTF. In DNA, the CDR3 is TGTGCCACCAGTGATTGGACAGGGGGCTCGAGAGGCTACACCTTC.

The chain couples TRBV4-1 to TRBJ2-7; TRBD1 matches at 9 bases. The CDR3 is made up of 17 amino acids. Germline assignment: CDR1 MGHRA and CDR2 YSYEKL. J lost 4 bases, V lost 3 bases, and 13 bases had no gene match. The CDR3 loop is CASSHGPGTGNRYEQYF. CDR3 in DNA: TGCGCCAGCAGCCATGGGCCCGGGACAGGGAACAGGTACGAGCAGTACTTC.

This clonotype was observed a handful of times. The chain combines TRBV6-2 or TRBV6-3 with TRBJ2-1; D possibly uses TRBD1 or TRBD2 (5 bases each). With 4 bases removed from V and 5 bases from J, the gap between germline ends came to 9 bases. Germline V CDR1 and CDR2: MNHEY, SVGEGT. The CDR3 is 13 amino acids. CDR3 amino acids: CASSSRGDNEQFF. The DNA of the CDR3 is TGTGCCAGCAGTTCCCGAGGGGACAATGAGCAGTTCTTC.

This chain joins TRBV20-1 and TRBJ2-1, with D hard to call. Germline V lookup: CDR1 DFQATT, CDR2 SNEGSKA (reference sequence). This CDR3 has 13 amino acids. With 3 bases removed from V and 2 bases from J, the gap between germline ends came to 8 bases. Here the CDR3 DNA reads TGCAGTGCTAGGAAAACCCCCTACAATGAGCAGTTCTTC. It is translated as CSARKTPYNEQFF.

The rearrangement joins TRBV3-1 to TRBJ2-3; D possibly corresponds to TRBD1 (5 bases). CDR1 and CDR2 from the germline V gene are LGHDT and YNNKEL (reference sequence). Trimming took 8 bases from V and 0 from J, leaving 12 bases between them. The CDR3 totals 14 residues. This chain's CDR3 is CASGYRTSTDTQYF. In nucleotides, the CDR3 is TGTGCCAGCGGATACAGGACCAGCACAGATACGCAGTATTTT.

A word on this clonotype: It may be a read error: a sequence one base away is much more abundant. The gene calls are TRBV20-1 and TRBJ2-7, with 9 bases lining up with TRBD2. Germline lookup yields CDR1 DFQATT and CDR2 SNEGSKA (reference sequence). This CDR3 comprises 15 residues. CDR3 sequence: CRARDGAGGFYEQYF. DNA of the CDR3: TGCAGGGCTAGAGATGGAGCGGGAGGCTTTTACGAGCAGTACTTC.

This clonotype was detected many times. CDR3 protein: CASSQGRNYEQYF. CDR3 nucleotides: TGTGCCAGCAGCCAGGGACGGAACTACGAGCAGTACTTC. This chain connects TRBV3-1 to TRBJ2-7; D may match TRBD1 or TRBD2 (5 bases each). The germline V gene has CDR1 LGHDT and CDR2 YNNKEL (reference sequence). The germline V and J ends were trimmed by 3 bases and 3 bases, with 9 bases remaining between them. The CDR3 loop spans 13 amino acids.